The 17 T cell receptor beta chains below come from one sample, sequenced in a study of T-cell reconstitution after alpha-beta-depleted transplantation in children. The authors prepared the TCRbeta library with unique molecular identifiers. Each CDR3 protein is one row after TCRdb ran MiXCR on the PCR reads. Of about 140,000 distinct CDR3 sequences listed, about 9% are singletons. Specimen: PBMCs, mostly from graft donor cells, collected 180 days after TCRalphabeta/CD19-depleted stem cell transplant. The origin of the receptors is a female patient aged 2-10 years who had a stem cell transplant for congenital amegakaryocytic thrombocytopenia, so the T cells may come from the graft donor.

Many counts were recorded for this clonotype. A much larger clone differs by one base, so this may be a read error. The CDR3 sequence is CASSLGGEGQYF. The CDR3 bases are TGTGCCAGCAGCTTAGGTGGGGAGGGCCAGTACTTC. The rearrangement links TRBV7-6 to TRBJ2-7, with 7 bases matching TRBD2. Germline CDR1 is SGHVS and CDR2 is FNYEAQ. Unmatched junction bases numbered 4, after V lost 1 base and J lost 10 bases. The CDR3 has 12 amino acids.

At least ten counts were recorded for this clonotype. The chain has TRBV6-2 or TRBV6-3 and TRBJ2-1; weak D call: TRBD1 (6 bases). CDR3 length equals 12 residues. Germline values: CDR1 MNHEY, CDR2 SVGEGT. The V gene lost 6 bases and the J gene lost 8 bases, with 11 bases spanning the gap. CDR3 region: CASRKKGDEQFF. The CDR3 DNA sequence: TGTGCCAGCAGGAAAAAGGGGGATGAGCAGTTCTTC.

This clonotype was recorded many times. The J gene is TRBJ2-3, the V gene TRBV5-6; 7 bases are a match to TRBD1. The CDR3 runs to 14 residues. V trimming: 4 bases; J trimming: 5 bases; junction bases outside the gene matches: 7. CDR1 SGHDT and CDR2 YYEEEE come from the germline V gene. CDR3 sequence reads: CASSQTGREDTQYF. CDR3 DNA sequence: TGTGCCAGCAGCCAGACAGGGAGAGAAGATACGCAGTATTTT.

This clonotype was detected a few times. The chain is built from TRBV7-9 and TRBJ2-5; 8 bases fit TRBD2. The CDR3 spans 13 residues. Losses at the gene ends were 3 bases for V and 4 bases for J; bases not matched to a gene: 1. Germline values: CDR1 SEHNR, CDR2 FQNEAQ (reference sequence). The CDR3 coding sequence is TGTGCCAGCAGCTTCGGGGGGGGAGAGACCCAGTACTTC. Its translation: CASSFGGGETQYF. Complete variable domain (other parts from reference TRBV7-9 and TRBJ2-5): DTGVSQNPRHKITKRGQNVTFRCDPISEHNRLYWYRQTLGQGPEFLTYFQNEAQLEKSRLLSDRFSAERPKGSFSTLEIQRTEQGDSAMYLCASSFGGGETQYFGPGTRLLVL.

This clonotype was seen many times. The chain carries TRBV29-1 and TRBJ2-7, with 7 bases that match TRBD2. V lost 4 bases and J lost 2; bases outside the gene matches: 8. Germline values: CDR1 SQVTM, CDR2 ANQGSEA. The CDR3 has 14 residues. The CDR3 DNA is TGCAGCGTTGTCTCCCGGACTAGTGCCTACGAGCAGTACTTC. Its protein is CSVVSRTSAYEQYF.

This clonotype has just a few counts. This sequence joins TRBV20-1 and TRBJ1-5; weak D call: TRBD1 (6 bases). With 6 bases removed from V and 0 bases from J, the gap between germline ends came to 21 bases. CDR3 length: 17 amino acids. Germline-derived CDR1 and CDR2 are DFQATT and SNEGSKA (reference sequence). Written as DNA, the CDR3 is TGCAGTGCCAAGGGGGACCTAAGGGGCGATAGCAATCAGCCCCAGCATTTT. Encoded protein: CSAKGDLRGDSNQPQHF.

The chain combines TRBV20-1 with TRBJ2-6; TRBD1 might be the D (6 bases). The CDR3 is 19 amino acids. Germline V gene sequence: CDR1 DFQATT, CDR2 SNEGSKA (reference sequence). The ends were cut back, 0 bases at V and 0 bases at J, with 18 bases in the middle. The CDR3 DNA reads as TGCAGTGCTAGAGAGGTTTCTGGGACACGGATCTCTGGGGCCAACGTCCTGACTTTC. Protein product: CSAREVSGTRISGANVLTF.

This clonotype was observed at least ten times. The chain employs TRBV5-1 and TRBJ2-7; D may correspond to TRBD1 or TRBD2 (6 bases each). The CDR3 is made up of 17 amino acids. Germline lookup yields CDR1 SGHRS and CDR2 YFSETQ. The V end was cut by 1 base, the J end by 2 bases, with 19 bases between. The CDR3 DNA reads TGCGCCAGCAGCTTGCTATACTCCGCGGGGACACCCTACGAGCAGTACTTC. It is translated as CASSLLYSAGTPYEQYF.

The chain carries TRBV7-9 and TRBJ2-3, with D maybe TRBD2 (6 bases). Germline V gene data show CDR1 as SEHNR and CDR2 as FQNEAQ (reference sequence). The CDR3 is 14 residues long. Trimming took 5 bases from V and 5 from J, leaving 14 bases between them. CDR3 sequence reads: CASSPLSGGDTQYF. DNA for the CDR3: TGTGCCAGCAGCCCCCTTAGCGGTGGAGATACGCAGTATTTT.

This clonotype was counted ten times or more. This sequence joins TRBV7-9 and TRBJ2-3, with D uncertain. Germline CDR1 is SEHNR and CDR2 is FQNEAQ (reference sequence). The CDR3 contains 13 residues. V shed 0 bases and J shed 8 bases, with 9 bases lying between them. CDR3 protein: CASSLAGFGTQYF. CDR3 nucleotides: TGTGCCAGCAGCTTAGCGGGCTTCGGTACGCAGTATTTT.

CDR3 sequence: CASSDLAVSNYEQYF. The CDR3 bases are TGTGCCAGCAGTGACCTAGCCGTGTCTAACTACGAGCAGTACTTC. The chain links TRBV6-1 to TRBJ2-7; D possibly corresponds to TRBD2 (5 bases). CDR1 and CDR2 from the germline V gene are MNHNS and SASEGT. This CDR3 contains 15 residues. V was cut by 3 bases and J by 3 bases, with 15 bases left in between.

J is TRBJ2-2 and V is TRBV20-1; the D gene is possibly TRBD1 (5 bases). Looked up from germline, CDR1 is DFQATT and CDR2 is SNEGSKA (reference sequence). The CDR3 sequence is 15 residues long. The V end was cut by 6 bases, the J end by 6 bases, with 20 bases between. The CDR3: CSAQPAGRVAGELFF. CDR3 nucleotides: TGCAGTGCCCAGCCCGCAGGGCGCGTGGCCGGGGAGCTGTTTTTT.

This clonotype was seen repeatedly, ten times or more. The chain combines TRBV25-1 with TRBJ2-5; 13 nucleotides align to TRBD2. Trimming cost V 3 bases and J 4 bases; bases outside gene matches: 14. This CDR3 has 19 amino acids. Germline assignment: CDR1 MGHDK and CDR2 SYGVNS. The CDR3 loop reads CASSEGFFPGLAGRETQYF. For the CDR3, the DNA is TGTGCCAGCAGTGAGGGATTTTTCCCGGGACTAGCGGGAAGAGAGACCCAGTACTTC.

Many counts were recorded for this clonotype. The V call is TRBV4-1, the J call TRBJ2-3; 8 bases align to TRBD2. V was pared by 2 bases and J by 6 bases, with 13 bases of the junction left unmatched. This CDR3 is 17 amino acids long. From germline, CDR1 is MGHRA and CDR2 YSYEKL. The CDR3 DNA reads as TGCGCCAGCAGCCAAATTCGAGCGGGGGCATCCACGGATACGCAGTATTTT. It specifies CASSQIRAGASTDTQYF.

The J gene is TRBJ2-2, the V gene TRBV2, with D unresolved. V lost 11 bases to trimming and J lost 6 bases, with 22 bases between them. Germline values: CDR1 SNHLY, CDR2 FYNNEI. The CDR3 is 15 residues long. CDR3 loop: CAGNLGGSGSGELFF. The CDR3 DNA sequence: TGTGCCGGAAACCTGGGTGGTAGTGGTTCCGGGGAGCTGTTTTTT.

This clonotype was picked up many times. For the CDR3, the DNA is TGCGCCAGCAGCTTGGTGACTAGCGGGAGCTACAATGAGCAGTTCTTC. It yields the protein CASSLVTSGSYNEQFF. The J gene is TRBJ2-1, the V gene TRBV5-1, with 12 bases identical to TRBD2. This CDR3 is 16 amino acids long. V gave up 0 bases and J gave up 3 bases; unmatched junction bases: 1. Germline loops: CDR1 SGHRS, CDR2 YFSETQ. The variable domain in full, with the rest retrieved from reference TRBV5-1 and TRBJ2-1, is KAGVTQTPRYLIKTRGQQVTLSCSPISGHRSVSWYQQTPGQGLQFLFEYFSETQRNKGNFPGRFSGRQFSNSRSEMNVSTLELGDSALYLCASSLVTSGSYNEQFFGPGTRLTVL.

The rearrangement uses TRBV5-6 and TRBJ2-5; no definite D call. CDR1 is SGHDT and CDR2 is YYEEEE in the germline V gene. V gave up 0 bases and J gave up 5 bases, with 5 bases separating them. The CDR3 covers 12 residues. The CDR3 here is CASSLVMETQYF. CDR3 DNA: TGTGCCAGCAGCTTGGTTATGGAGACCCAGTACTTC.